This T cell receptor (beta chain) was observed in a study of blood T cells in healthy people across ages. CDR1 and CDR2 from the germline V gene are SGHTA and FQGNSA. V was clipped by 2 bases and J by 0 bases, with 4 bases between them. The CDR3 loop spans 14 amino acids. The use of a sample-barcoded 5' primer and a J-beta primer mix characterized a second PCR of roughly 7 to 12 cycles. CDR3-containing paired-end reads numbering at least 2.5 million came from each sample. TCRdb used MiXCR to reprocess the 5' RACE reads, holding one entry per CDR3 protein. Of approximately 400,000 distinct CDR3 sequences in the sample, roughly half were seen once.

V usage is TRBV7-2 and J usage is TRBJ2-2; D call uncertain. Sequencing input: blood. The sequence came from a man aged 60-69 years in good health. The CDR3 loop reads CASSLSTNTGELFF. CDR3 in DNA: TGTGCCAGCAGCTTAAGCACGAACACCGGGGAGCTGTTTTTT.